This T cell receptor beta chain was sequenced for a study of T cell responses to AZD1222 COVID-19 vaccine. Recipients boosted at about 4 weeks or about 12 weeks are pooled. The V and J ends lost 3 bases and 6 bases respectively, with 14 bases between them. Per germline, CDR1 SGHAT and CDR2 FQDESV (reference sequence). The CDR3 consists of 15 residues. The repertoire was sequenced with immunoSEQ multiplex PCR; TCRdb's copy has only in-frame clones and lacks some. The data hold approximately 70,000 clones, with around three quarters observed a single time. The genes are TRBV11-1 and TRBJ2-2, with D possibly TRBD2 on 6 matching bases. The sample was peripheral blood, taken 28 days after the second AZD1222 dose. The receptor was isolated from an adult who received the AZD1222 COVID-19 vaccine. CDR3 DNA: TGTGCCAGCAGCTTTAATCCGGGAGTGGCCGGGGAGCTGTTTTTT. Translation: CASSFNPGVAGELFF.